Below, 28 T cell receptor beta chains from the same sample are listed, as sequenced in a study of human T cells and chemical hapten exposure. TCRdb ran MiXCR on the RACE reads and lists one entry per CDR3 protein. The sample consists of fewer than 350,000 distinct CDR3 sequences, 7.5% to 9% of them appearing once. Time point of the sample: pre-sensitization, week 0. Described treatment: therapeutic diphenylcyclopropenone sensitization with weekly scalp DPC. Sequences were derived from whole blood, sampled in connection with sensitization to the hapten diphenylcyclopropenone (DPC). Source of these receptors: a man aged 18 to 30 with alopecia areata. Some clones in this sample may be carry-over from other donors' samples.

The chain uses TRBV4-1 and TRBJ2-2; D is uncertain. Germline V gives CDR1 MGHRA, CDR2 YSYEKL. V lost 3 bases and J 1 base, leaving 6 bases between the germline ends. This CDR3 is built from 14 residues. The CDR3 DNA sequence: TGCGCCAGCAGCCATGGAGAGAACACCGGGGAGCTGTTTTTT. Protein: CASSHGENTGELFF.

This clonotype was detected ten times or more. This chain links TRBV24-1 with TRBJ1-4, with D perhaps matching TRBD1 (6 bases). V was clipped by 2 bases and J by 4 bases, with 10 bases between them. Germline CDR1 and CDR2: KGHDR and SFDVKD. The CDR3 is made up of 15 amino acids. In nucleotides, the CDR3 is TGTGCCACCAGTGATTCGGACAGTAATAATGAAAAACTGTTTTTT. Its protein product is CATSDSDSNNEKLFF.

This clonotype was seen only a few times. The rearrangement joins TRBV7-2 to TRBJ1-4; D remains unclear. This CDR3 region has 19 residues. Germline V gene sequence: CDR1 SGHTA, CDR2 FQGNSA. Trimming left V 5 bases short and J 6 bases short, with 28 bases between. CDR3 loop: CASSRLPTIHGNRDEKLFF. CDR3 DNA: TGTGCCAGCAGCCGACTACCCACAATTCATGGTAATCGTGATGAAAAACTGTTTTTT.

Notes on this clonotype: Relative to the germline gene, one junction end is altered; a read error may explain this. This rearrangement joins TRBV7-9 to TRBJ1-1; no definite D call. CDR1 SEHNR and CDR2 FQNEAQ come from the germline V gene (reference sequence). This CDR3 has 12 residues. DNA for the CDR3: TGTGCCAGCAACTTAGTACAGAGAGAAGCTTTCTTT. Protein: CASNLVQREAFF.

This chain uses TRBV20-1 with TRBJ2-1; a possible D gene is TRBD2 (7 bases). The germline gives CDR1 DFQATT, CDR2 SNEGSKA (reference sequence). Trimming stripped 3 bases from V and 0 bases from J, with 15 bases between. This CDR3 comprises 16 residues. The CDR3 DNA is TGCAGTGCTAGTAGATCGCGGGGGCTCTCCTACAATGAGCAGTTCTTC. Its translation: CSASRSRGLSYNEQFF.

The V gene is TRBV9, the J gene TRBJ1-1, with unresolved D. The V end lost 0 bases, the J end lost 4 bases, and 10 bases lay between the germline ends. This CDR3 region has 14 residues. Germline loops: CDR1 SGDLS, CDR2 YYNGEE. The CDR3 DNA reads TGTGCCAGCAGCGTAGTTGTGGGTGGCACTGAAGCTTTCTTT. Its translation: CASSVVVGGTEAFF.

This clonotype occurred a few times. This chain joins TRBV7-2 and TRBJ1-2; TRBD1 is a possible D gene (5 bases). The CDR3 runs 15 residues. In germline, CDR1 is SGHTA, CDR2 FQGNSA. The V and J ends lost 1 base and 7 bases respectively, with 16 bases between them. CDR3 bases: TGTGCCAGCAGCTTAGTGCAGGGCTCTAGGGTTGGCTACACCTTC. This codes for CASSLVQGSRVGYTF.

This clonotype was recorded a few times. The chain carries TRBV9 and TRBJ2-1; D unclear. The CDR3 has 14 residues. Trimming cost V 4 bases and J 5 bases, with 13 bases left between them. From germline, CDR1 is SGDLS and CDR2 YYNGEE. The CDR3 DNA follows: TGTGCCAGCAGCCCGGAGACACAAAACAATGAGCAGTTCTTC. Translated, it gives CASSPETQNNEQFF.

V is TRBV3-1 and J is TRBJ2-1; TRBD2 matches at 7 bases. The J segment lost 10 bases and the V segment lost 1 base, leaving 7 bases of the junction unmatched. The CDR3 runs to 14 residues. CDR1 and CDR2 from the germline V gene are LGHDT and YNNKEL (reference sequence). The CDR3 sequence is CASSQGRGGKEQFF. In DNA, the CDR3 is TGTGCCAGCAGCCAAGGTCGGGGAGGGAAGGAGCAGTTCTTC.

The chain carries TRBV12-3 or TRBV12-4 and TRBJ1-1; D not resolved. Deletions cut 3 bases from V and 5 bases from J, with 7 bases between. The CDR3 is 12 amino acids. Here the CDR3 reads CASSFPRTEAFF. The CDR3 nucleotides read TGTGCCAGCAGTTTCCCAAGGACTGAAGCTTTCTTT.

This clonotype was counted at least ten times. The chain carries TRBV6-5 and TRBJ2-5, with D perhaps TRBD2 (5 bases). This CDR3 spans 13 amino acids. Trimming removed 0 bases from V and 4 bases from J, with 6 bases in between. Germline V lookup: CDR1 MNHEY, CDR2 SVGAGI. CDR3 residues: CASSYSSGETQYF. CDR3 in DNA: TGTGCCAGCAGTTACTCGAGCGGAGAGACCCAGTACTTC.

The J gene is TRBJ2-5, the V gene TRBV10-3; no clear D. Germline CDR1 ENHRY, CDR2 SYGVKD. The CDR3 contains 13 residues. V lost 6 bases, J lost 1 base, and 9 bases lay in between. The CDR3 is CAIRKEVQETQYF. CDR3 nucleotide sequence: TGTGCCATCAGGAAAGAAGTCCAAGAGACCCAGTACTTC.

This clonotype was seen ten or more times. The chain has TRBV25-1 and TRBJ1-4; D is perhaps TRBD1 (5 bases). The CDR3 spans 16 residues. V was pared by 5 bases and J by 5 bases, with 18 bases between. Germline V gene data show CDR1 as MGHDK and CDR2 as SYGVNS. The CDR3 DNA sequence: TGTGCCAGCAGTACCCCAAGGGGACTTACCAATGAAAAACTGTTTTTT. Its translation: CASSTPRGLTNEKLFF.

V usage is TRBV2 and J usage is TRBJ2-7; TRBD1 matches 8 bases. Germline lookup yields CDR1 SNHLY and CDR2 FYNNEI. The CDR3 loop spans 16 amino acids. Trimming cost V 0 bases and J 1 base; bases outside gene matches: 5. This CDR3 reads CASSEAGDRISYEQYF. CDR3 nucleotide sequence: TGTGCCAGCAGTGAAGCGGGGGACAGGATTTCCTACGAGCAGTACTTC.

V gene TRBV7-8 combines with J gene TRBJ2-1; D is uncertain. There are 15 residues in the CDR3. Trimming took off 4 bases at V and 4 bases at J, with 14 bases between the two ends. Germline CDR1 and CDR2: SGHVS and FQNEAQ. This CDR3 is CASSYAHTPYNEQFF. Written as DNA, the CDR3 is TGTGCCAGCAGCTATGCTCATACCCCATACAATGAGCAGTTCTTC. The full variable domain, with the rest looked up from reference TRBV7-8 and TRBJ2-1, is GAGVSQSPRYKVAKRGQDVALRCDPISGHVSLFWYQQALGQGPEFLTYFQNEAQLDKSGLPSDRFFAERPEGSVSTLKIQRTQQEDSAVYLCASSYAHTPYNEQFFGPGTRLTVL.

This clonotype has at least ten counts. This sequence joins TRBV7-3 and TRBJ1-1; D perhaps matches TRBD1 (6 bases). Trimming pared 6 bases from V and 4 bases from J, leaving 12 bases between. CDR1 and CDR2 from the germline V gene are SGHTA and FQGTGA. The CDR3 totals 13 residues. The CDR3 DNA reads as TGTGCCAGCAGAACAGGGACCCTCACTGAAGCTTTCTTT. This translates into CASRTGTLTEAFF.

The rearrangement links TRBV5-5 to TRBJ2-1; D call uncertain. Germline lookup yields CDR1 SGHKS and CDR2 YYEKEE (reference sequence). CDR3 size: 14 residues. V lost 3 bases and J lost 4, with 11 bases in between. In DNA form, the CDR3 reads TGTGCCAGCAGCTCGCGTGGAACATACAATGAGCAGTTCTTC. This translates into CASSSRGTYNEQFF.

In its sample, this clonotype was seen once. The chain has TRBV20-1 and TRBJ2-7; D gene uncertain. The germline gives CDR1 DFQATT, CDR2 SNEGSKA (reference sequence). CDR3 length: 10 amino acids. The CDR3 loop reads CISDSYEQYV. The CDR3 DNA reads TGTATATCGGACTCCTACGAGCAGTACGTC.

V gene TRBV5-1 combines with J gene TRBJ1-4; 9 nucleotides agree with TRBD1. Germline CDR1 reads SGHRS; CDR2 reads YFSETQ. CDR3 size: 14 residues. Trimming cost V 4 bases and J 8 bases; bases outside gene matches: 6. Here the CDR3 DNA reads TGCGCCAGCAGCGTCGGGACAGGGTACGAAAAACTGTTTTTT. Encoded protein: CASSVGTGYEKLFF.

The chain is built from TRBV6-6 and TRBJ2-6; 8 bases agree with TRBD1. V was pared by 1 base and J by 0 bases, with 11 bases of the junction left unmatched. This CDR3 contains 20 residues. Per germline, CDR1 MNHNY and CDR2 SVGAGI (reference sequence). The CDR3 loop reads CASSYLVRRDRSSGANVLTF. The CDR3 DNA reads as TGTGCCAGCAGTTACTTGGTTCGTCGGGACAGGAGCTCTGGGGCCAACGTCCTGACTTTC.

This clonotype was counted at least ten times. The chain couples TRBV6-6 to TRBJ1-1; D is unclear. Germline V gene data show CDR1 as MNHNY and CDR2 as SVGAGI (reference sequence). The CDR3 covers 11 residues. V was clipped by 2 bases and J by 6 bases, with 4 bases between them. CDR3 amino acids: CASSYSSEAFF. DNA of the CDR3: TGTGCCAGCAGTTACAGCTCTGAAGCTTTCTTT.

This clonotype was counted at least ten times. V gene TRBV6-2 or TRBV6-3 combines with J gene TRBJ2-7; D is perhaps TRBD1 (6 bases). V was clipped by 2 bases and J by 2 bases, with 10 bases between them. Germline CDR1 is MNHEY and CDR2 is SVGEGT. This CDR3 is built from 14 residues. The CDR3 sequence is CASSYRDTAYEQYF. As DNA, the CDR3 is TGTGCCAGCAGTTACCGGGACACAGCCTACGAGCAGTACTTC.

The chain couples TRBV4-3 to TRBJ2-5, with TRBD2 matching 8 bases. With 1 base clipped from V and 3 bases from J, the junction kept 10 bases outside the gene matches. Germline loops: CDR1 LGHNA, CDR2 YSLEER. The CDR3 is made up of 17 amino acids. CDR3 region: CASSQVWSGGGKETQYF. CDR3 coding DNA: TGCGCCAGCAGCCAAGTTTGGAGCGGGGGAGGAAAAGAGACCCAGTACTTC.

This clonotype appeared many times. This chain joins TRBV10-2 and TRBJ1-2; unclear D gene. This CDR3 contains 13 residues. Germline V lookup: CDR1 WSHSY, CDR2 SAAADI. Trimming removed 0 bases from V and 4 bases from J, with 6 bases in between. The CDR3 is CASSESASYGYTF. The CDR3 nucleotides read TGCGCCAGCAGTGAGTCTGCCTCCTATGGCTACACCTTC.

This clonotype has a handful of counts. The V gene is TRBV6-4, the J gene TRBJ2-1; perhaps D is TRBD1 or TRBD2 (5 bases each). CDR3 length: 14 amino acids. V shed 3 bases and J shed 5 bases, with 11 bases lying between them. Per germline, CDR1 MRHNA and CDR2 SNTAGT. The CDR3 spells CASSEGTDHNEQFF. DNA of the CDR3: TGTGCCAGCAGTGAAGGGACGGACCACAATGAGCAGTTCTTC.

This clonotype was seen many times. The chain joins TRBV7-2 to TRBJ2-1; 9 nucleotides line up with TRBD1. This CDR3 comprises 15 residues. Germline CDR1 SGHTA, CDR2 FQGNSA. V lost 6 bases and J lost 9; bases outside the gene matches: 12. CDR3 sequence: CASRRTGQGIGEQFF. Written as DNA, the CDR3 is TGTGCCAGCAGGAGAACCGGACAGGGGATTGGTGAGCAGTTCTTC.

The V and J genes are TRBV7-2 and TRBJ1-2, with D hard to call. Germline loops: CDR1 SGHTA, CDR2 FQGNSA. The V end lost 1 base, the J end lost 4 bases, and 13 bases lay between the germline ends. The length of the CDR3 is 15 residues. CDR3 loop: CASSLEGSTPYGYTF. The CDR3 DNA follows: TGTGCCAGCAGCTTAGAGGGAAGCACACCCTATGGCTACACCTTC.

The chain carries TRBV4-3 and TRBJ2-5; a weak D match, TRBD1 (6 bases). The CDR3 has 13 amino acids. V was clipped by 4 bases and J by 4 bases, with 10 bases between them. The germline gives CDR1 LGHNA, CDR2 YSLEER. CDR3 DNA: TGCGCCAGCAGCCCCGGACAGAGAGAGACCCAGTACTTC. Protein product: CASSPGQRETQYF.